These T cell receptor beta chains were read from a single sample in a study of T cells in Graves' hyperthyroidism and ophthalmopathy. From the multiplex PCR reads, TCRdb called clonotypes with MiXCR, one entry per CDR3 protein. Seen here are some 460,000 distinct CDR3 sequences, less than 20% observed once, and the top ten hold approximately 8%. Sequencing input: blood. The receptors were sampled from a woman aged 18 to 35 with Graves' hyperthyroidism. Each CDR3 is given with its conserved first and last residue. Fields, in order: V gene, D gene, J gene, CDR3 length, clone size, CDR3 DNA, CDR3 protein. D genes are given only for firm matches. Expanded clones are given a class, and other clones once, few, many or no size at all.

v_call: TRBV20-1
d_call: TRBD2
j_call: TRBJ2-1
cdr3_length: 13
clone_size: many
cdr3_nt: TGCAGTGCTCGGCGGAGGGCGGGGGATGAGCAGTTCTTC
cdr3_aa: CSARRRAGDEQFF

v_call: TRBV20-1
d_call: TRBD1
j_call: TRBJ1-2
cdr3_length: 12
clone_size: NA
cdr3_nt: TGCAGTGCACAGGGGGAGGACTATGGCTACACCTTC
cdr3_aa: CSAQGEDYGYTF

v_call: TRBV5-1
d_call: TRBD2
j_call: TRBJ2-2
cdr3_length: 15
clone_size: many
cdr3_nt: TGCGCCAGCAGCTCCCCCCCGGGGAGGGGCGGGGAGCTGTTTTTT
cdr3_aa: CASSSPPGRGGELFF

v_call: TRBV2
d_call: TRBD1
j_call: TRBJ1-2
cdr3_length: 15
clone_size: NA
cdr3_nt: TGTGCCAGCAGTGAGAGGGGGACAGGGTCTTCGGGCTACACCTTC
cdr3_aa: CASSERGTGSSGYTF

v_call: TRBV5-1
d_call: NA
j_call: TRBJ1-6
cdr3_length: 15
clone_size: many
cdr3_nt: TGCGCCAGCAGCTCGGGACGGGTTTATAATTCACCCCTCCACTTT
cdr3_aa: CASSSGRVYNSPLHF

v_call: TRBV7-2
d_call: NA
j_call: TRBJ2-1
cdr3_length: 16
clone_size: once
cdr3_nt: TGTGCCAGCAGCTGGGTGGGAAGTGCCTCCTACAATGAGCAGTTCTTC
cdr3_aa: CASSWVGSASYNEQFF

v_call: TRBV6-1
d_call: NA
j_call: TRBJ1-2
cdr3_length: 15
clone_size: NA
cdr3_nt: TGTGCCAGCAGTCCCCTCAGTTGGACGGAAGCGGGCTACACCTTC
cdr3_aa: CASSPLSWTEAGYTF

v_call: TRBV20-1
d_call: NA
j_call: TRBJ2-4
cdr3_length: 14
clone_size: many
cdr3_nt: TGCAGTGCTAGAGATCTGAGGGGCAAAAACATTCAGTACTTC
cdr3_aa: CSARDLRGKNIQYF

v_call: TRBV6-1
d_call: TRBD1
j_call: TRBJ2-7
cdr3_length: 14
clone_size: many
cdr3_nt: TGTGCCAGCGGGGTGCCGGACAGGGGTGGCGAGCAGTACTTC
cdr3_aa: CASGVPDRGGEQYF

v_call: TRBV7-9
d_call: NA
j_call: TRBJ2-2
cdr3_length: 15
clone_size: many
cdr3_nt: TGTGCCAGCAGCTTGCTCCGGGGAGACACCGGGGAGCTGTTTTTT
cdr3_aa: CASSLLRGDTGELFF

v_call: TRBV5-5
d_call: NA
j_call: TRBJ1-2
cdr3_length: 15
clone_size: many
cdr3_nt: TGTGCCAGCAGCCCCCTTGGCAGTCACCTGGGGAGCTACACCTTC
cdr3_aa: CASSPLGSHLGSYTF

v_call: TRBV5-1
d_call: TRBD1
j_call: TRBJ1-1
cdr3_length: 15
clone_size: few
cdr3_nt: TGCGCCAGCAGCACTCGACAGGGATCGGGGACTGAAGCTTTCTTT
cdr3_aa: CASSTRQGSGTEAFF

v_call: TRBV9
d_call: NA
j_call: TRBJ2-7
cdr3_length: 15
clone_size: many
cdr3_nt: TGTGCCAGCAGCCCCCAAGCGGCGCCATCCTACGAGCAGTACTTC
cdr3_aa: CASSPQAAPSYEQYF

v_call: TRBV20-1
d_call: NA
j_call: TRBJ1-3
cdr3_length: 15
clone_size: many
cdr3_nt: TGCAGTGCTAGAGATTTCTCAGCAGCTGGAAACACCATATATTTT
cdr3_aa: CSARDFSAAGNTIYF

v_call: TRBV6-1
d_call: TRBD2
j_call: TRBJ2-3
cdr3_length: 15
clone_size: many
cdr3_nt: TGTGCCAGCAGCGAGACTAGCGGACGCACAGATACGCAGTATTTT
cdr3_aa: CASSETSGRTDTQYF

v_call: TRBV4-1
d_call: TRBD2
j_call: TRBJ2-1
cdr3_length: 17
clone_size: many
cdr3_nt: TGCGCCAGCAGCCCCCGTAGAGCGGGGGGATCCTACAATGAGCAGTTCTTC
cdr3_aa: CASSPRRAGGSYNEQFF

v_call: TRBV3-1
d_call: NA
j_call: TRBJ2-1
cdr3_length: 17
clone_size: many
cdr3_nt: TGTGCCAGCAGCCCTCGGGGGGCAGGGATTATGGACAATGAGCAGTTCTTC
cdr3_aa: CASSPRGAGIMDNEQFF